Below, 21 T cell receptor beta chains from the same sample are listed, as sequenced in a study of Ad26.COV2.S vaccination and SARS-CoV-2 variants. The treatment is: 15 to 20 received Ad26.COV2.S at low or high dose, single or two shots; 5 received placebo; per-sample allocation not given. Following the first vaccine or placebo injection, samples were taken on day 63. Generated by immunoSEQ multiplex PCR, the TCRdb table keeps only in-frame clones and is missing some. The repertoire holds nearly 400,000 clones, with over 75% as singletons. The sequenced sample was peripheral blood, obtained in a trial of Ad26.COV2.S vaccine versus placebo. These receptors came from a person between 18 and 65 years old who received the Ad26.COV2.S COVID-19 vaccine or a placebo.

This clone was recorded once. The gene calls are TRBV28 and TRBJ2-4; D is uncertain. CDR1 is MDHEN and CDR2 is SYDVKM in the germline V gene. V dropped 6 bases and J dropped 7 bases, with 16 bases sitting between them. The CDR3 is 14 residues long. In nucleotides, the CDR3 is TGTGCCAGCAGCACCTCCAACCTGAGGAACATTCAGTACTTC. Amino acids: CASSTSNLRNIQYF.

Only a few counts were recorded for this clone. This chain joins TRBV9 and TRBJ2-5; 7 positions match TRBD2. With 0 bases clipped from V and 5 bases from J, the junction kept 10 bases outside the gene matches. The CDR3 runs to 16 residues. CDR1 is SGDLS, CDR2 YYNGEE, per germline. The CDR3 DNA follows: TGTGCCAGCAGCGTAGCACTGGGAGGGGAGGAGGAGACCCAGTACTTC. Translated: CASSVALGGEEETQYF.

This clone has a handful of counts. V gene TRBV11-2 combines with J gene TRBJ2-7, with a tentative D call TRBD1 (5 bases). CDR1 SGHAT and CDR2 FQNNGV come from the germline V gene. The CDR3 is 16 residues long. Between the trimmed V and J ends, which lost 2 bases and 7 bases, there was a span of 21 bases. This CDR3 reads CASSLIPGQVLREQYF. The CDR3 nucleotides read TGTGCCAGCAGCTTAATCCCAGGGCAAGTCCTACGGGAGCAGTACTTC.

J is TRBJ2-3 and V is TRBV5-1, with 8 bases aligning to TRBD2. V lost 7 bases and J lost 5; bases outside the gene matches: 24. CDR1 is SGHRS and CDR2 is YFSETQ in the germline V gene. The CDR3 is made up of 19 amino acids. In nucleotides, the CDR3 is TGCGCCAGCCGCGATTTTCGACGGGAGGGAGGGGTGGAAGGAGATACGCAGTATTTT. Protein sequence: CASRDFRREGGVEGDTQYF.

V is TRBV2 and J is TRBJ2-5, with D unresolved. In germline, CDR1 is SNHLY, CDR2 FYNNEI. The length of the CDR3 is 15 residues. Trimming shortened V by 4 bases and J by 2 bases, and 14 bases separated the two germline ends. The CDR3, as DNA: TGTGCCAGCAGTGTCACTTTGGCCGAACAAGAGACCCAGTACTTC. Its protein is CASSVTLAEQETQYF.

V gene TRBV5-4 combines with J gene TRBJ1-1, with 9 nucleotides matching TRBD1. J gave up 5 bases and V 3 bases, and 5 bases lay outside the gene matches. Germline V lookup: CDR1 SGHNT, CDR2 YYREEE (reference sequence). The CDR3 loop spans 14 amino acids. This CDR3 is CASSSRDRVTEAFF. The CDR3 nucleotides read TGTGCCAGCAGCTCCCGGGACAGGGTTACTGAAGCTTTCTTT.

CDR3 sequence: CATSGNVDRGRTEAFF. CDR3 nucleotides: TGTGCCACCAGCGGCAACGTGGACAGGGGGAGGACTGAAGCTTTCTTT. The gene calls are TRBV15 and TRBJ1-1; TRBD1 matches 10 bases. The CDR3 runs to 16 residues. Trimming removed 5 bases from V and 5 bases from J; junction bases left unmatched: 11. Germline assignment: CDR1 LNHNV and CDR2 YYDKDF (reference sequence). Filled out from reference TRBV15 and TRBJ1-1, the complete variable domain reads DAMVIQNPRYQVTQFGKPVTLSCSQTLNHNVMYWYQQKSSQAPKLLFHYYDKDFNNEADTPDNFQSRRPNTSFCFLDIRSPGLGDTAMYLCATSGNVDRGRTEAFFGQGTRLTVV.

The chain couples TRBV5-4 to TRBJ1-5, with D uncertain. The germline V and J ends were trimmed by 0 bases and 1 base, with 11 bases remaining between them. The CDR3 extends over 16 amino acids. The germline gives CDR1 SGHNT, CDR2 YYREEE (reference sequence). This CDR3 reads CASSLGPFSSNQPQHF. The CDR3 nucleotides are TGTGCCAGCAGCTTGGGACCTTTTTCAAGCAATCAGCCCCAGCATTTT.

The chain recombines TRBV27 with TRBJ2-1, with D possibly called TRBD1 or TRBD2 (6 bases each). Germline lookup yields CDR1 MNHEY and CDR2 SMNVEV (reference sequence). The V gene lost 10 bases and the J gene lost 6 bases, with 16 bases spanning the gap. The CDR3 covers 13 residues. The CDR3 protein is CATRIRGVNEQFF. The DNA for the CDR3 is TGTGCCACCAGAATTAGGGGGGTCAATGAGCAGTTCTTC.

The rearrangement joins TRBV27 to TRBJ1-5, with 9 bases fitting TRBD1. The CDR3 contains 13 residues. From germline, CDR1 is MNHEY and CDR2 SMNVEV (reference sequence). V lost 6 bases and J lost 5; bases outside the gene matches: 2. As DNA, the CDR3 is TGTGCCAGCAGAGGGGACAGGGATCAGCCCCAGCATTTT. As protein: CASRGDRDQPQHF.

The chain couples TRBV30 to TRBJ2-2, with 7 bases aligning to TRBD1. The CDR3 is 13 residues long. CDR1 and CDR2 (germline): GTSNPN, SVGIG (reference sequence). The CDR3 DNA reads TGTGCAAGTGGGACAGCGAACACCGGGGAGCTGTTTTTT. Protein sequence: CASGTANTGELFF.

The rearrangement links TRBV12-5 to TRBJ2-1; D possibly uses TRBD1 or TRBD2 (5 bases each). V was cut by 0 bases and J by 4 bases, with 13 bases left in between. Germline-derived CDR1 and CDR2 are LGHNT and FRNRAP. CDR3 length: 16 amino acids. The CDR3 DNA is TGTGCTAGTGGTTTGGTACTTGGGGGTGTTTACAATGAGCAGTTCTTC. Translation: CASGLVLGGVYNEQFF.

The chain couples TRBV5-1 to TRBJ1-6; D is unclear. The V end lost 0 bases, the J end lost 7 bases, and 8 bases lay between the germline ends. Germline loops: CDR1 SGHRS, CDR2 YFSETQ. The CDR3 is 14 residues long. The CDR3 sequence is CASSLEQPNSPLHF. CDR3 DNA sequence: TGCGCCAGCAGCTTGGAACAGCCAAATTCACCCCTCCACTTT. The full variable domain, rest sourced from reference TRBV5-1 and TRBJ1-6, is KAGVTQTPRYLIKTRGQQVTLSCSPISGHRSVSWYQQTPGQGLQFLFEYFSETQRNKGNFPGRFSGRQFSNSRSEMNVSTLELGDSALYLCASSLEQPNSPLHFGNGTRLTVT.

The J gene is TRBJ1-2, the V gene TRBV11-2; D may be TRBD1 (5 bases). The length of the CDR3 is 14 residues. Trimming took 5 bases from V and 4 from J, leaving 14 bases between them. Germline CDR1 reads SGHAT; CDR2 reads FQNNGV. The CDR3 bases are TGTGCCAGCAGCCCATCGGGGCGGATCTATGGCTACACCTTC. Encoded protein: CASSPSGRIYGYTF.

CDR3 sequence reads: CASSPRIYGNTIYF. The CDR3 DNA sequence: TGTGCCAGCAGCCCCCGTATTTATGGAAACACCATATATTTT. V and J are TRBV14 and TRBJ1-3; no firm D call. The length of the CDR3 is 14 residues. The germline V and J ends were trimmed by 4 bases and 3 bases, with 10 bases remaining between them. The germline V gene has CDR1 SGHDN and CDR2 FVKESK.

DNA of the CDR3: TGTGCCAGCAGTTTACAGGGAAGGGGAGGCGAGCAGTACTTC. It translates to CASSLQGRGGEQYF. The chain links TRBV28 to TRBJ2-7, with D possibly matching TRBD2 (6 bases). The V end was cut by 2 bases, the J end by 6 bases, with 14 bases between. Germline CDR1 MDHEN, CDR2 SYDVKM. This CDR3 region has 14 residues.

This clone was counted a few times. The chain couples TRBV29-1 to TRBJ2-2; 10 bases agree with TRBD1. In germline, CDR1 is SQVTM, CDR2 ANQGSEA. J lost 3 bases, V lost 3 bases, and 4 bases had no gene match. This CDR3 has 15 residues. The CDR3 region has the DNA TGCAGCGTTGACTCGGGGACAGGGGACACCGGGGAGCTGTTTTTT. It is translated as CSVDSGTGDTGELFF.

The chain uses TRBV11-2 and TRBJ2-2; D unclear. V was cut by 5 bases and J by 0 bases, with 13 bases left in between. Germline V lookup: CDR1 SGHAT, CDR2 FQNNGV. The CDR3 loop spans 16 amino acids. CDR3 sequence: CASSGRPGPNTGELFF. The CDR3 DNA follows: TGTGCCAGCAGCGGTCGGCCCGGACCGAACACCGGGGAGCTGTTTTTT.

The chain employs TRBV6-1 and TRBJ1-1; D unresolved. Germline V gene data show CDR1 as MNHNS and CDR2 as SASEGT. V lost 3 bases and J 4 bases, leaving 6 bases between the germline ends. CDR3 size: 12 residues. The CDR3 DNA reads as TGTGCCAGCAGTGATTGGTTCACTGAAGCTTTCTTT. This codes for CASSDWFTEAFF.

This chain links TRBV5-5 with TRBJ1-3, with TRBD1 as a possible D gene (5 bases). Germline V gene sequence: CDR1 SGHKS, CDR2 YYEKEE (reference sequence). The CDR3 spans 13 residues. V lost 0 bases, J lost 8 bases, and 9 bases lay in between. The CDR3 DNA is TGTGCCAGCAGCTTGGGGGGCCTGGACACCATATATTTT. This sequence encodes CASSLGGLDTIYF.

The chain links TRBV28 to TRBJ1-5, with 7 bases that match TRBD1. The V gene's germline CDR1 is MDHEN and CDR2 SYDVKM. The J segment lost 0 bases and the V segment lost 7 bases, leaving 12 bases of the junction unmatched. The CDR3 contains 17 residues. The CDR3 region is CASMGTAPVSSNQPQHF. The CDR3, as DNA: TGTGCCAGCATGGGGACAGCCCCTGTTTCTAGCAATCAGCCCCAGCATTTT.